This TCR beta chain originates from a study of cytomegalovirus exposure and HLA in healthy donors. This clone has a single count. Its target is not known. Looked up from germline, CDR1 is MDHEN and CDR2 is SYDVKM. V was pared by 7 bases and J by 0 bases, with 17 bases between. The CDR3 has 16 residues. It was with 60 Vbeta and 13 Jbeta primers that the PCR ran. Using immunoSEQ multiplex PCR, the repertoire was profiled, and TCRdb retains in-frame clones only, with some absent. This table holds fewer than 150,000 clones, roughly 80% found once. Whole-study results and caveats: Rare TCR sequences dominated, though some public TCRs recurred in many donors. A prior analysis recorded that most TCR beta V segments were productive about 90% or about 30% of the time. Presence/absence analyses rested on an assumption that sequencing depth was roughly uniform across donors.

This chain uses TRBV28 with TRBJ2-3; perhaps TRBD1 as D (6 bases). Sequencing was carried out using PBMCs. The clonotype originates from a man in his thirties or forties in good health and CMV-seronegative. CDR3 in amino acids: CASTKRGYSSTDTQYF. CDR3 in DNA: TGTGCCAGCACTAAGAGGGGGTACTCAAGCACAGATACGCAGTATTTT. The whole variable domain, remainder taken from reference TRBV28 and TRBJ2-3, is DVKVTQSSRYLVKRTGEKVFLECVQDMDHENMFWYRQDPGLGLRLIYFSYDVKMKEKGDIPEGYSVSREKKERFSLILESASTNQTSMYLCASTKRGYSSTDTQYFGPGTRLTVL.